These 22 T cell receptor beta chains were sequenced from one sample in a study of blood T cell repertoires in COVID-19. Sequenced by immunoSEQ multiplex PCR; TCRdb stores in-frame clones only, minus some. The data show more than 400,000 clones, around 90% seen once. The sequenced sample was PBMCs or T cells enriched from blood (not recorded which). The origin of the receptors is a woman aged 18-30 years who had recovered from COVID-19.

This clone was counted once. The chain has TRBV19 and TRBJ2-6; D remains unclear. The germline CDR1 and CDR2 sequences are LNHDA and SQIVND (reference sequence). The CDR3 sequence is 15 residues long. The germline V and J ends were trimmed by 4 bases and 2 bases, with 9 bases remaining between them. CDR3: CASSTLRAGANVLTF. In DNA form, the CDR3 reads TGTGCCAGTAGTACCCTTCGGGCTGGGGCCAACGTCCTGACTTTC.

The chain combines TRBV5-1 with TRBJ2-7; D remains ambiguous. Trimming pared 1 base from V and 4 bases from J, leaving 12 bases between. This CDR3 has 14 amino acids. Germline V gives CDR1 SGHRS, CDR2 YFSETQ. The CDR3 sequence is CASSLSPGEYEQYF. CDR3 DNA: TGCGCCAGCAGCTTGTCGCCAGGCGAGTACGAGCAGTACTTC.

About this clone: Other DNA sequences in the same sample also yield this CDR3. The chain has TRBV6-6 and TRBJ1-5, with 8 nucleotides matching TRBD1. From germline, CDR1 is MNHNY and CDR2 SVGAGI (reference sequence). V dropped 2 bases and J dropped 6; count of bases not matched to a gene: 3. The CDR3 loop spans 14 amino acids. CDR3 amino acids: CASSYGQGSQPQHF. CDR3 DNA sequence: TGTGCCAGCAGTTACGGACAGGGTAGTCAGCCCCAGCATTTT.

The chain links TRBV7-6 to TRBJ2-7; 8 bases fit TRBD1. The junction had 8 bases not matched to a gene; V was cut back by 5 bases and J by 5 bases. This CDR3 comprises 14 residues. Germline CDR1 SGHVS, CDR2 FNYEAQ. The CDR3 DNA reads TGTGCCAGCAGCAGGGCAGGGGGCATGGACGAGCAGTACTTC. Translating it yields CASSRAGGMDEQYF.

The rearrangement uses TRBV15 and TRBJ2-4; TRBD1 is a possible D gene (6 bases). V dropped 3 bases and J dropped 0 bases, with 15 bases sitting between them. Germline V gives CDR1 LNHNV, CDR2 YYDKDF (reference sequence). CDR3 length equals 17 residues. Here the CDR3 reads CATSSGGLGGAKNIQYF. The CDR3 nucleotides read TGTGCCACCAGCAGTGGGGGCCTTGGGGGAGCCAAAAACATTCAGTACTTC.

V usage is TRBV20-1 and J usage is TRBJ1-2; D may be TRBD1 (5 bases). The CDR3 extends over 13 amino acids. Trimming took off 4 bases at V and 0 bases at J, with 9 bases between the two ends. Germline assignment: CDR1 DFQATT and CDR2 SNEGSKA (reference sequence). Here the CDR3 reads CSATDRTNYGYTF. The CDR3 DNA reads TGCAGTGCTACTGACAGAACTAACTATGGCTACACCTTC.

The gene calls are TRBV30 and TRBJ2-3; 11 nucleotides agree with TRBD2. The CDR3 totals 17 residues. The ends lost 2 bases at V and 6 bases at J; junction bases unmatched: 13. CDR1 GTSNPN and CDR2 SVGIG come from the germline V gene (reference sequence). CDR3 in DNA: TGTGCCTGGAGTTTCCGACTAGCGGGGTCCCCCGGTGATACGCAGTATTTT. This translates into CAWSFRLAGSPGDTQYF.

The chain carries TRBV9 and TRBJ1-2; D not resolved. The germline V gene encodes CDR1 SGDLS and CDR2 YYNGEE. CDR3 length: 13 amino acids. V dropped 3 bases and J dropped 0 bases, with 6 bases sitting between them. The CDR3 sequence: CASSADSNYGYTF. CDR3 DNA sequence: TGTGCCAGCAGCGCGGACTCTAACTATGGCTACACCTTC.

J is TRBJ1-6 and V is TRBV20-1, with D tentatively TRBD1 (5 bases). The CDR3 consists of 15 residues. Trimming left V 3 bases short and J 2 bases short, with 11 bases between. From germline, CDR1 is DFQATT and CDR2 SNEGSKA (reference sequence). The CDR3 here is CSASATQAYNSPLHF. The CDR3 DNA reads as TGCAGTGCTAGTGCAACACAGGCCTATAATTCACCCCTCCACTTT.

The rearrangement uses TRBV5-1 and TRBJ2-1, with 7 bases that match TRBD1. Germline-derived CDR1 and CDR2 are SGHRS and YFSETQ. Trimming at V came to 4 bases and at J to 6 bases, leaving 16 bases not matched to a gene. The CDR3 loop spans 17 amino acids. The CDR3 DNA sequence: TGCGCCAGCAGCCCTAAACAGGGGCCCCCGTGGAGCAATGAGCAGTTCTTC. This encodes CASSPKQGPPWSNEQFF. The variable domain in full, completed from reference TRBV5-1 and TRBJ2-1, reads KAGVTQTPRYLIKTRGQQVTLSCSPISGHRSVSWYQQTPGQGLQFLFEYFSETQRNKGNFPGRFSGRQFSNSRSEMNVSTLELGDSALYLCASSPKQGPPWSNEQFFGPGTRLTVL.

This chain connects TRBV6-5 to TRBJ1-2; maybe TRBD1 (5 bases). This CDR3 spans 14 amino acids. Trimming took 2 bases from V and 8 from J, leaving 15 bases between them. Germline V gene data show CDR1 as MNHEY and CDR2 as SVGAGI. The CDR3 DNA sequence: TGTGCCAGCAGTTACCCGGACACCCGCCGGGGCTACACCTTC. It codes for CASSYPDTRRGYTF.

The rearrangement links TRBV3-1 (or the pseudogene TRBV3-2) to TRBJ2-7; D is possibly TRBD2 (5 bases). The CDR3 covers 13 residues. Trimming left V 4 bases short and J 5 bases short, with 12 bases between. Per the germline V gene, CDR1 is LGHDT and CDR2 is YNNKEL (reference sequence). The CDR3 loop reads CASSRGVANEQYF. In DNA form, the CDR3 reads TGTGCCAGCAGCCGGGGAGTGGCAAACGAGCAGTACTTC.

This chain uses TRBV7-3 with TRBJ2-3; possible D gene TRBD1, 6 bases. Trimming removed 5 bases from V and 4 bases from J, with 13 bases in between. The CDR3 is made up of 14 amino acids. Germline CDR1 reads SGHTA; CDR2 reads FQGTGA. The CDR3 here is CASSQGPGPDTQYF. The CDR3 DNA follows: TGTGCCAGCAGCCAGGGGCCAGGGCCAGATACGCAGTATTTT.

CDR3 in DNA: TGCGCCAGCAGCTTAGGACAGGGTCGAAACATTCAGTACTTC. It codes for CASSLGQGRNIQYF. The V gene is TRBV5-1, the J gene TRBJ2-4; TRBD1 matches at 8 bases. CDR1 and CDR2 from the germline V gene are SGHRS and YFSETQ. V shed 2 bases and J 6 bases; nucleotides not matched to a gene: 4. The CDR3 is 14 amino acids.

The rearrangement links TRBV6-2 or TRBV6-3 to TRBJ2-5; 7 bases are shared with TRBD2. CDR1 MNHEY and CDR2 SVGEGT come from the germline V gene. The CDR3 length is 14 residues. The V and J ends lost 4 bases and 4 bases, in that order; junction bases with no gene match: 6. The CDR3 DNA follows: TGTGCCAGCAGTTTCGCGGGGGAAGGAGAGACCCAGTACTTC. Protein: CASSFAGEGETQYF.

The V and J genes are TRBV5-8 and TRBJ1-1; no clear D. Looked up from germline, CDR1 is SGHTS and CDR2 is YDEGEE. The CDR3 has 19 amino acids. The germline V and J ends were trimmed by 4 bases and 5 bases, with 30 bases remaining between them. In nucleotides, the CDR3 is TGTGCCAGCAGCCTCCCGGCGGGTGTTGCTGAGTACGCGGGGACTGAAGCTTTCTTT. It codes for CASSLPAGVAEYAGTEAFF.

The V call is TRBV4-2, the J call TRBJ2-2; TRBD1 matches 8 bases. The CDR3 is 15 amino acids. The germline gives CDR1 LGHNA, CDR2 YNFKEQ. Unmatched junction bases numbered 2, after V lost 0 bases and J lost 5 bases. The CDR3, as DNA: TGTGCCAGCAGCCAAGACAGGGGGCAGACCGGGGAGCTGTTTTTT. This gives the protein CASSQDRGQTGELFF.

This clone has just a few counts. The V gene is TRBV5-1, the J gene TRBJ1-4, with D maybe TRBD1 (5 bases). The germline V and J ends were trimmed by 3 bases and 7 bases, with 16 bases remaining between them. The CDR3 consists of 15 residues. CDR1 and CDR2 (germline): SGHRS, YFSETQ. The CDR3 is CASSSSPGEGEKLFF. CDR3 nucleotides: TGCGCCAGCAGCTCCTCCCCGGGGGAGGGTGAAAAACTGTTTTTT.

This clone has only a few counts. The chain joins TRBV18 to TRBJ2-1; D is uncertain. Looked up from germline, CDR1 is KGHSH and CDR2 is LQKENI. CDR3 size: 16 residues. V was cut by 3 bases and J by 6 bases, with 18 bases left in between. As DNA, the CDR3 is TGTGCCAGCTCACCGCAGGAAGTCGCCCTTACCAATGAGCAGTTCTTC. Protein: CASSPQEVALTNEQFF.

The chain links TRBV30 to TRBJ1-1, with no clear D. V dropped 0 bases and J dropped 5 bases, with 7 bases sitting between them. The CDR3 sequence is 12 residues long. Germline CDR1 and CDR2: GTSNPN and SVGIG (reference sequence). This chain's CDR3 is CAWSVFRTEAFF. CDR3 sequence (DNA): TGTGCCTGGAGTGTGTTTAGAACTGAAGCTTTCTTT.

This clone has more than one count but fewer than ten. The chain combines TRBV3-1 (or the pseudogene TRBV3-2) with TRBJ1-1; 7 nucleotides line up with TRBD1. The germline CDR1 and CDR2 sequences are LGHDT and YNNKEL (reference sequence). With V trimmed by 6 bases and J by 8 bases, 21 bases remained unmatched. CDR3 length: 17 amino acids. DNA for the CDR3: TGTGCCAGCAGTCGACGGTGGACAGGTAATATCATACCCGAAGCTTTCTTT. This translates into CASSRRWTGNIIPEAFF.

In this sample, this clone turned up once. Within the sample, other DNA sequences also encode this same CDR3. The chain joins TRBV6-5 to TRBJ1-1; D is ambiguous. The V gene's germline CDR1 is MNHEY and CDR2 SVGAGI. The length of the CDR3 is 13 residues. V was pared by 2 bases and J by 1 base, with 5 bases between. The CDR3 DNA sequence: TGTGCCAGCAGTTACCGGGGGAACACTGAAGCTTTCTTT. Its protein product is CASSYRGNTEAFF.